This TCR beta chain was sequenced in a study of shared clonotypes between healthy human individuals (dated by TCRdb to about 2020). In terms of the full investigation: The cohort comprised a couple of women and a few men aged 18 to 49 years. To increase sequencing depth and limit assay-specific biases, TCR repertoire library preparation and sequencing were carried out by different laboratories using diverse techniques. For each donor, CD4 naive and CD4 memory were each given three plates, CD8 naive was given two plates, and CD8 memory was given one plate. Per donor, leukapheresis produced somewhere between about 0.94 and 9 billion PBMCs. Blood TCR repertoires of four to six healthy adults were deeply sequenced to estimate repertoire size and the extent of clonotype sharing between individuals.

TCR CDR3 regions were amplified from genomic DNA by multiplex PCR using the deep immunoSEQ assay. Extracted genomic DNA from each cell subset was distributed evenly across all wells of several immunoSEQ 96-well plates, and each plate was treated as a replicate. For sorted subsets, approximately 200 ng of genomic DNA, equivalent to 30,000 or so T cell genomes, went into each replicate PCR. The purified libraries were quantified using a Qubit 3.0 fluorometer, sized with a Bioanalyzer 2100, and then quantified again using the KAPA Library Quantification kit. Every immunoSEQ 96-well plate was sequenced on a dedicated single-read 150-cycle Illumina NextSeq 550 flow cell. The study's own analysis went as follows. Because only junctional sequences without quality scores were contained in the immunoSEQ output, filtering matching that applied to full-length reads could not be performed. To assign V/J genes and CDR3, sequences were annotated against IMGT germline references using PyIR, a Python wrapper for IgBLAST v1.9. Any read was removed if the V/J assignment was weak (E-value above 1e-6), the CDR3 was missing, or the read contained stop codons, out-of-frame junctions, or ambiguous translated residues. V3J clonotypes were defined as sequences sharing the same inferred V gene, J gene, and CDR3 amino acid sequence. To compute the percentage overlap between repertoires, the number of shared unique clonotypes was divided by the size of the smaller repertoire. Richness of each repertoire was evaluated using RTK rarefaction, the Chao1 estimator, and Recon v2.1 estimates of unobserved clonotypes. OLGA was used to compute generation probabilities for all TCRbeta clonotypes that the gDNA method yielded from a handful of donors. Entries here come from immuneACCESS through TCRdb and include only in-frame sequences with V and J called. Some clones fail to appear in such tables; in the studies checked, an unresolved V gene covers under half of the shortfall, and the cause of the remainder is unknown. The DNA gave D and trimming, while V, J and clone size come from that table. The table for this sample lists 2 million to 2.5 million clones; 90% to 95% of them were counted only once. The ten most abundant clones make up 0.35% to 0.45% of the sample.

Points on this clone: What this receptor recognizes is not known. It has no much larger one-base neighbor in the sample; base qualities were not kept.

Donors were healthy HIV-negative adults with no recently reported acute infections or vaccinations. Every donor was a Caucasian adult residing in Nashville, Tennessee, USA. CD4+ T cells were enriched by magnetic negative selection; naive cells were then positively selected on CD45RA, and the negative fraction formed the memory subset. Blood was obtained by leukapheresis, after which PBMCs were separated by Ficoll-Histopaque density gradient centrifugation and cryopreserved in liquid nitrogen vapor phase. Analytical flow cytometry was used to check the purity and quantity of every magnetically sorted T cell population. Genomic DNA was isolated from every sorted fraction and measured by UV absorbance on a Nanodrop 2000c. The CDR3 has 14 amino acids, counting the end cysteine and phenylalanine. The sequence is cut down to CDR3 DNA, 42 bases in frame from base 1. V gives up 5 bases and J gives up 6 bases, and the segment between their germline ends measures 15 bases. The CDR1 and CDR2 encoded by the germline V gene (reference sequence) are SSHAT and FNYEAQ.

What the research found in general, with its limitations: Only blood was sampled, and tissue TCR repertoires likely differ from those in blood. When four donors were compared, the shared fraction of clonotypes was about 5.4% for naive CD4, around 3.6% for naive CD8, about 2.4% for memory CD4, and roughly 0.43% for memory CD8. Because the study included a small number of donors, the genetic and exposure-history diversity represented was limited. Higher generation probabilities were observed for clonotypes shared by all four sorted-subset donors than for non-shared clonotypes. Even with the large sequencing depth, rarefaction of the sorted-subset datasets indicated that sequencing was incomplete. Based on pairwise subsampling, the degree of clonotype sharing among donors was expected to be affected by sequencing depth. Naive subsets generally had larger estimated clonotype richness than memory subsets did.

The chain is assembled from TRBV7-7 and TRBJ2-3, with no confident D gene call. The sequenced sample was naive CD4+ T cells from PBMCs. The cell subset or site label, read with the paper, signifies: CD45RA+ positively selected. The sequence derives from a young man in good health. Some clones in this sample may be carry-over from other donors' samples. The bases are TGTGCCAGCAGCGGCGGCCCTGGGTCGGATACGCAGTATTTT. This translates into CASSGGPGSDTQYF.